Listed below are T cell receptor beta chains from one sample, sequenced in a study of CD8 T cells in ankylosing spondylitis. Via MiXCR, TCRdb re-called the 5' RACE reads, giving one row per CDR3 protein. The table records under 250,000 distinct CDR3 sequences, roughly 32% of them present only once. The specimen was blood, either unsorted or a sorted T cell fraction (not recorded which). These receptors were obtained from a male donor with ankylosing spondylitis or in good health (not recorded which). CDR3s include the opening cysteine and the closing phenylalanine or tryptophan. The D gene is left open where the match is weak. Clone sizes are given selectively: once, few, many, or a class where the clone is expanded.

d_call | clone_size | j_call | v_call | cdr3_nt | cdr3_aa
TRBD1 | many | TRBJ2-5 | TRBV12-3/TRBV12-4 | TGTGCCAGCAGATGGACAGGGGAAGAGACCCAGTACTTC | CASRWTGEETQYF
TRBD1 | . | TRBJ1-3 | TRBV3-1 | TGTGCCTGCTCCACCCGACAGGGGACTGGAAACACCATATATTTT | CACSTRQGTGNTIYF
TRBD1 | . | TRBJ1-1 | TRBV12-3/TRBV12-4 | TGTGCCAGCAGTCCTACAGGGGCTGAAGCTTTCTTT | CASSPTGAEAFF
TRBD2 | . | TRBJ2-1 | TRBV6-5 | TGTGCCAGCAGTTCCTGGGGTAGCGGGGTCTATGAGCAGTTCTTC | CASSSWGSGVYEQFF
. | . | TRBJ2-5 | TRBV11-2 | TGTGCCAGCAGCTCGGGGACCCAGTACTTC | CASSSGTQYF
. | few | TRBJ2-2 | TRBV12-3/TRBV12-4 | TGTGCCAGCAGAACAGGGTACACCGGGGAGCTGTTTTTT | CASRTGYTGELFF
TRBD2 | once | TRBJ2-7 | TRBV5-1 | TGCGCCAGCAGCTTCACCGGGACTAGCATTGTCGAGCAGTACTTC | CASSFTGTSIVEQYF
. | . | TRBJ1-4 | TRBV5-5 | TGTGCCAGCAGCGGGGGACGCTCTGAAAAACTGTTTTTT | CASSGGRSEKLFF
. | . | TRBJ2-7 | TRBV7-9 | TGTGCCAGCAGCCCCTCGACGGAGGCCACTTACGAGCAGTACTTC | CASSPSTEATYEQYF
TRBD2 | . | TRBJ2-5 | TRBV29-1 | TGCAGCGTGAGGCCCATAGCGGGGCTCCAAGAGACCCAGTACTTC | CSVRPIAGLQETQYF
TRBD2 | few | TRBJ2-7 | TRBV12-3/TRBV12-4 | TGTGCCAGCAGCCTACGGACTAGCGGGGGGGCCGGGGACTACGAGCAGTACTTC | CASSLRTSGGAGDYEQYF
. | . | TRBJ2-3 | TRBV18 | TGTGCCAGCTCACCCGTGTCTCTCGCGGGGATCACAGATACGCAGTATTTT | CASSPVSLAGITDTQYF
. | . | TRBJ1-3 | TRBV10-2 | TGCGCCAGCAGTGAGGGGGACGCCAGAGGAAACACCATATATTTT | CASSEGDARGNTIYF